This T cell receptor beta chain was documented in a study of regulatory T cells in long-lasting Graves disease. The CDR3 extends over 14 amino acids. Trimming cost V 0 bases and J 4 bases, with 10 bases left between them. Germline CDR1 is SGHRS and CDR2 is YFSETQ. Time point of the sample: newly diagnosed GD, antithyroid drugs for less than 3 months. PBMC-extracted RNA yielded the TCR library. Assembly of TCR beta libraries relied on iRepertoire HTBI primers together with Arm-PCR of CDR3 regions. One entry per CDR3 protein, called by TCRdb with MiXCR from the multiplex PCR reads. The sample has around 320,000 distinct CDR3 sequences; roughly a sixth are singletons. These data were likewise used in another study, on T cells in Graves' hyperthyroidism and ophthalmopathy. That report notes: Most clonotypes that expanded in the thyroid above 0.001 also showed up in blood.

J is TRBJ1-2 and V is TRBV5-1; D not certain. The sequences come from peripheral blood mononuclear cells (PBMCs), collected at new diagnosis, from a patient treated with antithyroid drugs. This receptor was obtained from a man aged 40-49 years with Graves disease. CDR3 region: CASSLAGGPYGYTF. Here the CDR3 DNA reads TGCGCCAGCAGCTTGGCCGGCGGTCCCTATGGCTACACCTTC.